A single sample is the source of the 30 T cell receptor beta chains below, sequenced in a study of blood T cell repertoires in COVID-19. The assay was immunoSEQ multiplex PCR, and TCRdb's table has in-frame clones only and misses some. Here the sample spans hundreds of thousands of clones, roughly 83% being singletons. Sequencing was performed on peripheral blood. The receptors were sampled from a man aged 40-49 years with acute or convalescent COVID-19.

This clone turned up a few times. The chain recombines TRBV16 with TRBJ2-2, with 11 bases aligning to TRBD2. Germline CDR1 and CDR2: KGHSY and FQNENV. The CDR3 totals 18 residues. With V trimmed by 4 bases and J by 4 bases, 11 bases remained unmatched. The CDR3 DNA sequence: TGTGCCAGCAGCCCGCACCCCGGGACTAGCGGTTTCACCGGGGAGCTGTTTTTT. It encodes CASSPHPGTSGFTGELFF.

This clone turned up a few times. The chain joins TRBV11-3 to TRBJ2-3, with 9 positions matching TRBD2. The CDR3 is 15 residues long. Germline loops: CDR1 SGHNT, CDR2 YENEEA. V was pared by 1 base and J by 11 bases, with 10 bases of the junction left unmatched. CDR3 in DNA: TGTGCCAGCAGCTTAGGGGGACTAGCATCAGAAAAGCAGTATTTT. It specifies CASSLGGLASEKQYF.

The chain uses TRBV7-2 and TRBJ2-3; D not resolved. The end of the DNA fits TRBJ1-5 better, so the J call may be wrong. Germline CDR1 reads SGHTA; CDR2 reads FQGNSA. The CDR3 is made up of 11 amino acids. The DNA of the CDR3 is TGTGCCAGCAGCTTAGCCTGGGGACAGCATTTT. This encodes CASSLAWGQHF.

This clone was detected only a few times. The rearrangement links TRBV29-1 to TRBJ2-7; tentatively, D is TRBD2 (6 bases). Deletions cut 0 bases from V and 1 base from J, with 7 bases between. The CDR3 has 13 residues. From germline, CDR1 is SQVTM and CDR2 ANQGSEA. CDR3 region: CSVEDGGSYEQYF. The CDR3 DNA follows: TGCAGCGTTGAAGATGGGGGGTCCTACGAGCAGTACTTC.

The J gene is TRBJ1-1, the V gene TRBV5-6; D is perhaps TRBD1 (6 bases). The V end was cut by 5 bases, the J end by 10 bases, with 18 bases between. The CDR3 length is 13 residues. Germline CDR1 reads SGHDT; CDR2 reads YYEEEE. The CDR3 region is CASRPDGGGGAFF. The CDR3 nucleotides are TGTGCCAGCAGACCTGATGGGGGCGGGGGAGCTTTCTTT.

This chain uses TRBV27 with TRBJ2-1, with 8 positions matching TRBD2. V lost 2 bases and J lost 9; bases outside the gene matches: 6. The CDR3 contains 14 residues. Germline CDR1 MNHEY, CDR2 SMNVEV (reference sequence). CDR3 amino acids: CASSLKAGVSEQFF. The CDR3 nucleotides are TGTGCCAGCAGTTTAAAAGCGGGAGTTAGTGAGCAGTTCTTC.

This clone was picked up one time. The chain couples TRBV6-1 to TRBJ2-6; 9 positions match TRBD2. This CDR3 is 21 amino acids long. Germline values: CDR1 MNHNS, CDR2 SASEGT. With V trimmed by 1 base and J by 0 bases, 13 bases remained unmatched. The CDR3 nucleotides read TGTGCCAGCAGTGAAGACAGGTGGTTTAGCGGGAGCCACTCTGGGGCCAACGTCCTGACTTTC. Translated, it gives CASSEDRWFSGSHSGANVLTF.

The V gene is TRBV14, the J gene TRBJ1-1; D gene ambiguous. V lost 2 bases and J 3 bases, leaving 7 bases between the germline ends. The CDR3 covers 13 residues. Germline V CDR1 and CDR2: SGHDN, FVKESK. CDR3 in amino acids: CASSQQVDTEAFF. Written as DNA, the CDR3 is TGTGCCAGCAGCCAACAGGTTGACACTGAAGCTTTCTTT.

The rearrangement joins TRBV7-6 to TRBJ2-7; D unresolved. V was clipped by 0 bases and J by 4 bases, with 16 bases between them. Germline loops: CDR1 SGHVS, CDR2 FNYEAQ. This CDR3 has 16 amino acids. Here the CDR3 reads CASSLATGERLYEQYF. The CDR3, as DNA: TGTGCCAGCAGCTTAGCAACTGGAGAGCGCCTTTACGAGCAGTACTTC.

This chain connects TRBV5-4 to TRBJ1-6, with unresolved D. With 0 bases removed from V and 8 bases from J, the gap between germline ends came to 12 bases. The CDR3 extends over 15 amino acids. CDR1 SGHNT and CDR2 YYREEE come from the germline V gene (reference sequence). CDR3 bases: TGTGCCAGCAGCTTGGACAGTTCTCCATATTCACCCCTCCACTTT. As protein: CASSLDSSPYSPLHF.

This clone was counted a single time. The chain employs TRBV20-1 and TRBJ2-7; D not resolved. Germline lookup yields CDR1 DFQATT and CDR2 SNEGSKA (reference sequence). The germline V and J ends were trimmed by 1 base and 6 bases, with 7 bases remaining between them. The CDR3 is 11 residues long. CDR3 loop: CSARGAAEQYF. The DNA of the CDR3 is TGCAGTGCTAGAGGCGCTGCCGAGCAGTACTTC.

For the CDR3, the DNA is TGTGCCAGCGGCACAGGGGAGACCCAGTACTTC. It translates to CASGTGETQYF. The chain couples TRBV4-2 to TRBJ2-5, with D perhaps matching TRBD1 (6 bases). Trimming cost V 8 bases and J 5 bases, with 9 bases left between them. CDR1 and CDR2 from the germline V gene are LGHNA and YNFKEQ. The CDR3 is 11 amino acids.

This rearrangement joins TRBV10-3 to TRBJ1-1; D is unclear. The CDR3 is 14 amino acids. CDR1 is ENHRY, CDR2 SYGVKD, per germline. Trimming stripped 0 bases from V and 7 bases from J, with 12 bases between. The CDR3 protein is CAISESDIGSEAFF. CDR3 nucleotides: TGTGCCATCAGTGAGTCAGACATCGGGAGTGAAGCTTTCTTT.

The chain carries TRBV30 and TRBJ2-1; 12 nucleotides align to TRBD2. The junction had 6 bases not matched to a gene; V was cut back by 1 base and J by 8 bases. The CDR3 consists of 15 residues. Per germline, CDR1 GTSNPN and CDR2 SVGIG (reference sequence). The CDR3 sequence is CAWSATSGSFDEQFF. The DNA of the CDR3 is TGTGCCTGGAGTGCGACTAGCGGGAGCTTCGATGAGCAGTTCTTC.

This clone has a handful of counts. V usage is TRBV4-1 and J usage is TRBJ1-2, with D tentatively TRBD1 (5 bases). V lost 0 bases and J lost 6, with 14 bases in between. CDR1 and CDR2 (germline): MGHRA, YSYEKL. The CDR3 runs 15 residues. The CDR3 DNA reads TGCGCCAGCAGCCAAGATCCCAGGGTGGTACATGGCTACACCTTC. Encoded protein: CASSQDPRVVHGYTF.

This clone turned up a few times. V usage is TRBV6-6 and J usage is TRBJ2-2; weak D call: TRBD2 (6 bases). The germline V gene encodes CDR1 MNHNY and CDR2 SVGAGI (reference sequence). The V end was cut by 2 bases, the J end by 5 bases, with 12 bases between. The CDR3 runs 15 residues. CDR3 in DNA: TGTGCCAGCAGTTACATGGAGGGTTCAACCGGGGAGCTGTTTTTT. It is translated as CASSYMEGSTGELFF.

This clone was recorded a few times. The V and J genes are TRBV20-1 and TRBJ1-4, with 9 positions matching TRBD1. CDR1 and CDR2 (germline): DFQATT, SNEGSKA (reference sequence). The V gene end was trimmed by 5 bases and the J gene end by 10 bases; junction bases not matched to a gene: 2. The CDR3 runs to 11 residues. The CDR3 spells CSARDRVKLFF. As DNA, the CDR3 is TGCAGTGCTCGGGACAGGGTAAAACTGTTTTTT.

V and J are TRBV4-2 and TRBJ2-1; the match to TRBD2 covers 9 bases. The junction had 5 bases not matched to a gene; V was cut back by 1 base and J by 7 bases. Germline V CDR1 and CDR2: LGHNA, YNFKEQ. There are 15 residues in the CDR3. The CDR3 spells CASSQVWLAGNEQFF. CDR3 in DNA: TGTGCCAGCAGCCAAGTCTGGCTAGCGGGAAATGAGCAGTTCTTC.

The rearrangement joins TRBV9 to TRBJ1-1; TRBD1 is a possible D gene (5 bases). The CDR3 extends over 16 amino acids. Germline V gives CDR1 SGDLS, CDR2 YYNGEE. Trimming removed 3 bases at V and 5 bases at J, with 20 bases between. The CDR3 protein is CASSAGAGAGGTEAFF. The CDR3, as DNA: TGTGCCAGCAGCGCGGGCGCTGGGGCCGGGGGAACTGAAGCTTTCTTT.

The chain's CDR3 is CASSLNYRGSWDTEAFF. In DNA, the CDR3 is TGTGCCAGCAGCTTAAACTACAGGGGGTCGTGGGACACTGAAGCTTTCTTT. This sequence joins TRBV7-4 and TRBJ1-1, with 8 bases aligning to TRBD1. The CDR3 is 17 amino acids. Unmatched junction bases numbered 11, after V lost 2 bases and J lost 3 bases. Germline loops: CDR1 SGHVT, CDR2 SQSDAQ.

The chain combines TRBV2 with TRBJ2-5; 9 bases line up with TRBD1. CDR1 and CDR2 from the germline V gene are SNHLY and FYNNEI. This CDR3 is 17 amino acids long. The V and J ends lost 0 bases and 4 bases, in that order; junction bases with no gene match: 9. CDR3 sequence reads: CASSEARTGAFRETQYF. In nucleotides, the CDR3 is TGTGCCAGCAGTGAAGCGAGGACAGGGGCTTTTCGAGAGACCCAGTACTTC.

This chain links TRBV12-5 with TRBJ2-1; TRBD2 matches 7 bases. This CDR3 contains 13 residues. The V gene end was trimmed by 6 bases and the J gene end by 7 bases; junction bases not matched to a gene: 6. From germline, CDR1 is LGHNT and CDR2 FRNRAP. Written as DNA, the CDR3 is TGTGCTAGTGGCCGTCCCGGGAGGAATGAGCAGTTCTTC. Protein product: CASGRPGRNEQFF. Full variable domain (remainder filled in from reference TRBV12-5 and TRBJ2-1): DARVTQTPRHKVTEMGQEVTMRCQPILGHNTVFWYRQTMMQGLELLAYFRNRAPLDDSGMPKDRFSAEMPDATLATLKIQPSEPRDSAVYFCASGRPGRNEQFFGPGTRLTVL.

This clone turned up a few times. V and J are TRBV2 and TRBJ2-7; tentatively, D is TRBD1 (5 bases). CDR1 is SNHLY and CDR2 is FYNNEI in the germline V gene. The CDR3 loop spans 15 amino acids. The V end was cut by 1 base, the J end by 3 bases, with 13 bases between. In DNA, the CDR3 is TGTGCCAGCAGTGAAGGGCAGGGAAGCCACTACGAGCAGTACTTC. Residues: CASSEGQGSHYEQYF.

The chain has TRBV9 and TRBJ2-1, with D maybe TRBD1 (6 bases). V was pared by 3 bases and J by 0 bases, with 10 bases between. CDR3 length equals 15 residues. From germline, CDR1 is SGDLS and CDR2 YYNGEE. The DNA for the CDR3 is TGTGCCAGCAGCGCCGGGACAAGCTCCTACAATGAGCAGTTCTTC. It translates to CASSAGTSSYNEQFF.

V and J are TRBV5-4 and TRBJ1-1; 9 bases align to TRBD1. This CDR3 comprises 17 residues. Germline V gene lookup returns CDR1 SGHNT and CDR2 YYREEE (reference sequence). Unmatched junction bases numbered 10, after V lost 3 bases and J lost 1 base. CDR3 nucleotide sequence: TGTGCCAGCAGCTCTCCGGACAGGGGCGCGAAGAACACTGAAGCTTTCTTT. It specifies CASSSPDRGAKNTEAFF.

V is TRBV20-1 and J is TRBJ1-2; D gene unclear. The germline V and J ends were trimmed by 3 bases and 3 bases, with 14 bases remaining between them. Germline values: CDR1 DFQATT, CDR2 SNEGSKA (reference sequence). The CDR3 covers 14 residues. The CDR3 sequence is CSASLAGSYYGYTF. CDR3 in DNA: TGCAGTGCTAGTTTGGCAGGCTCCTACTATGGCTACACCTTC.

The DNA for the CDR3 is TGTGCCTGGAGTGTTATAGCGGGAGTAACAGATACGCAGTATTTT. Residues: CAWSVIAGVTDTQYF. This rearrangement joins TRBV30 to TRBJ2-3; 9 nucleotides match TRBD2. Germline V lookup: CDR1 GTSNPN, CDR2 SVGIG (reference sequence). The CDR3 is 15 amino acids. The ends lost 0 bases at V and 3 bases at J; junction bases unmatched: 4.

The chain couples TRBV3-1 (or the pseudogene TRBV3-2) to TRBJ1-4; the D gene is possibly TRBD1 (6 bases). Germline CDR1 and CDR2: LGHDT and YNNKEL (reference sequence). V lost 1 base and J lost 4, with 10 bases in between. The CDR3 runs 15 residues. The CDR3 sequence is CASSQADRSNEKLFF. In DNA, the CDR3 is TGTGCCAGCAGCCAAGCTGACAGGAGTAATGAAAAACTGTTTTTT.

This clone was detected once. This chain connects TRBV29-1 to TRBJ1-1; a weak D match, TRBD1 (6 bases). V lost 2 bases and J 5 bases, leaving 12 bases between the germline ends. CDR3 length: 13 residues. The germline gives CDR1 SQVTM, CDR2 ANQGSEA. CDR3 amino acids: CSVERGGFTEAFF. CDR3 DNA sequence: TGCAGCGTTGAAAGGGGGGGATTTACTGAAGCTTTCTTT. The full variable domain, in which reference TRBV29-1 and TRBJ1-1 provide the parts outside the CDR3, is SAVISQKPSRDICQRGTSLTIQCQVDSQVTMMFWYRQQPGQSLTLIATANQGSEATYESGFVIDKFPISRPNLTFSTLTVSNMSPEDSSIYLCSVERGGFTEAFFGQGTRLTVV.

The chain employs TRBV7-8 and TRBJ1-5; D ambiguous. Germline loops: CDR1 SGHVS, CDR2 FQNEAQ. Trimming removed 8 bases at V and 0 bases at J, with 8 bases between. This CDR3 contains 13 residues. The CDR3 nucleotides read TGTGCCAGCCGGGGAGATAGCAATCAGCCCCAGCATTTT. Protein: CASRGDSNQPQHF.